This T cell receptor beta chain was identified in a study of shared clonotypes between healthy human individuals. About this clone: Its antigen remains unknown.

Some clones are missing from TCRdb's copy, which holds only in-frame ones; the method was immunoSEQ multiplex PCR. The table lists about 2.3 million clones, just over 90% of them singletons. Study conclusions and caveats: As a rule, naive subsets had a larger estimated richness than memory subsets. Rarefaction gave evidence that sorted-subset sequencing remained incomplete despite large depth. Clonotype sharing among the donors was expected to vary with sequencing depth.

This CDR3 spans 14 amino acids. V lost 3 bases to trimming and J lost 10 bases, with 16 bases between them. Germline CDR1 is MNHEY and CDR2 is SVGAGI. This sequence joins TRBV6-5 and TRBJ2-1; D may be TRBD2 (6 bases). The sequenced sample was naive CD4+ T cells from PBMCs. The sample's subset: CD45RA+ positively selected. The clonotype originates from a man younger than 30 in good health. Some clones in this sample may be carry-over from other donors' samples. The CDR3 DNA follows: TGTGCCAGCAGTTATACCGGTGGTGGGAGGGAGCAGTTCTTC. Encoded protein: CASSYTGGGREQFF.